Described below is a single T cell receptor (beta chain) sequence and its context. Authors' processing steps: Amplification from reference gene primers served as the basis for estimated nucleated cell counts. Profiling relied on immunoSEQ multiplex PCR, and the TCRdb table lists in-frame clones only, not all of them. V and J calls and clone size follow that table, whereas D and trimming were derived from the DNA. The sample contains about 180,000 clones, 83% of which appear only once. The data stem from a study of blood T cell repertoires in COVID-19. On the study more broadly: Samples came from the United States, Italy and Spain, spanning acute and convalescent COVID-19. PBMCs, B-cell-depleted T cells, or T cells were the source of the cDNA or gDNA that made up the material.

Trimming took off 1 base at V and 3 bases at J, with 10 bases between the two ends. This CDR3 spans 15 amino acids. Germline CDR1 and CDR2: SGHVS and FQNEAQ. The receptor comes from a human donor in a cohort sampled during active COVID-19. This chain links TRBV7-8 with TRBJ1-5; D remains unclear. Sample: peripheral blood. The CDR3 loop reads CASSLEGRDNQPQHF. CDR3 nucleotide sequence: TGTGCCAGCAGCTTAGAGGGTCGGGACAATCAGCCCCAGCATTTT.